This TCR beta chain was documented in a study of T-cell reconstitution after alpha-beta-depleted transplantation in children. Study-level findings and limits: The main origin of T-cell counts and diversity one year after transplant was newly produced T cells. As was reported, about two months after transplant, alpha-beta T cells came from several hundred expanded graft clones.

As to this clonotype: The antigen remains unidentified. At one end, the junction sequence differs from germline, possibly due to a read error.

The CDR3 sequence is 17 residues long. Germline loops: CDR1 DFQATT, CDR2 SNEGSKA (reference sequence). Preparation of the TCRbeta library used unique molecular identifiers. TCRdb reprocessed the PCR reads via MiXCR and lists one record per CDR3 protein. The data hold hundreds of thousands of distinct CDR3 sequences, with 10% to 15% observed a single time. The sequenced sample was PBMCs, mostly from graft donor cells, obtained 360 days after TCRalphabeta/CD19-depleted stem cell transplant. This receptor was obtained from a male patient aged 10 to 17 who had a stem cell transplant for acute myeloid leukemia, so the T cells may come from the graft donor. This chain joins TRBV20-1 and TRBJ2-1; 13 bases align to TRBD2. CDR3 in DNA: TGCTGTGCTAGGTCCGGACTAGCGGGAGTTGCCTACAATGAGCAGTTCTTC. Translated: CCARSGLAGVAYNEQFF.